This record looks at one TCR beta chain sequence and its context. The protocol was immunoSEQ multiplex PCR, while the TCRdb copy is restricted to in-frame clones and leaves out a portion. This sample has about 110,000 clones, with about 80% found just once. This sample is part of a study of blood T cell repertoires in COVID-19. Background on the study: Donors in the United States, Italy and Spain gave samples during acute or convalescent COVID-19.

The CDR3 runs 19 residues. Trimming cost V 0 bases and J 2 bases; bases outside gene matches: 10. From germline, CDR1 is SGHNT and CDR2 YENEEA. The chain has TRBV11-3 and TRBJ2-3; 11 nucleotides match TRBD2. This receptor was taken from a woman older than 75 with active or convalescent COVID-19. Specimen: peripheral blood. This CDR3 reads CASSLDAVSGRGLTDTQYF. The CDR3 DNA is TGTGCCAGCAGCTTAGATGCGGTTAGCGGGAGGGGACTCACAGATACGCAGTATTTT.